This T cell receptor (beta chain) was sequenced during a study of cytotoxic CD8 clonotypes in ibrutinib-treated CLL. Broader study findings: The public clonotypes identified were infrequent and showed contraction or stability on treatment.

Concerning this clone itself: The target antigen is unknown.

The table came from immunoSEQ multiplex PCR; TCRdb's copy has only in-frame clones and leaves some out. The sample contains a few hundred thousand clones, 60% to 80% of which appear only once. Germline assignment: CDR1 SQVTM and CDR2 ANQGSEA. This CDR3 region has 12 residues. V dropped 4 bases and J dropped 2 bases, with 8 bases sitting between them. Sequencing was performed on PBMCs, taken after 36 months of ibrutinib treatment. This clonotype was obtained from a human donor with chronic lymphocytic leukemia. The chain recombines TRBV29-1 with TRBJ1-2, with D perhaps TRBD1 (5 bases). The CDR3 DNA follows: TGCAGCGTTGCTGAGGGGAACTATGGCTACACCTTC. Protein: CSVAEGNYGYTF.